These 3 T cell receptor beta chains were all obtained from the same sample, sequenced in a study of cytomegalovirus exposure and HLA in healthy donors. PCR was performed using 60 Vbeta and 13 Jbeta primers. TCRdb's copy holds only in-frame clones and misses some; the assay was immunoSEQ multiplex PCR. Found here are 130,000 or so clones, approximately 80% of them singletons; the top ten hold 4.2%. Sequences were obtained from PBMCs. The origin of the receptors is a male donor in good health and CMV-seropositive.

This clone was observed a few times. The V call is TRBV5-6, the J call TRBJ1-2; no reliable D call. Germline CDR1 and CDR2: SGHDT and YYEEEE. Trimming took 2 bases from V and 5 from J, leaving 13 bases between them. This CDR3 region has 14 residues. Written as DNA, the CDR3 is TGTGCCAGCAGCTTCTCGTCAGGTGGATATGGCTACACCTTC. It encodes CASSFSSGGYGYTF.

The chain employs TRBV14 and TRBJ2-3, with TRBD2 matching 7 bases. Germline lookup yields CDR1 SGHDN and CDR2 FVKESK. With 4 bases clipped from V and 1 base from J, the junction kept 8 bases outside the gene matches. The CDR3 runs to 16 residues. The CDR3 DNA reads TGTGCCAGCAGCCCCCTCCCTGCGGGAGGCACAGATACGCAGTATTTT. It specifies CASSPLPAGGTDTQYF.

V usage is TRBV5-8 and J usage is TRBJ2-5; 14 nucleotides line up with TRBD2. Germline CDR1 is SGHTS and CDR2 is YDEGEE. Unmatched junction bases numbered 3, after V lost 4 bases and J lost 1 base. The CDR3 consists of 16 residues. The CDR3 loop reads CASSLTSGGVQETQYF. The CDR3, as DNA: TGTGCCAGCAGCCTGACTAGCGGGGGGGTCCAAGAGACCCAGTACTTC.